This TCR beta chain originates from a study of T cell repertoires and HLA-DP antigens. Overall study context: DNA input averaged approximately 240 ng in sorted CD137+CD4+ and roughly 1.2 ug in pre-culture CD4+.

Each pre-culture CD4+ sample aimed for roughly 210,000 T cell genomes at deep resolution. Profiling relied on immunoSEQ multiplex PCR, and the TCRdb table lists in-frame clones only, not all of them. The table shows 75,000 to 90,000 clones, with 86% occurring only once. The CDR3 covers 20 residues. Germline assignment: CDR1 MNHEY and CDR2 SMNVEV (reference sequence). Germline trimming cut 3 bases from V and 4 bases from J; bases unmatched to any gene: 21. A remark on this clone: Its specificity is unknown.

Purity of the untouched CD4+ T cells was about 97.7%. Sequencing input: CD4+ T cells from PBMCs. The chain combines TRBV27 with TRBJ2-1, with 7 nucleotides matching TRBD2. The TCR originated in a man aged 50-59 years in good health and CMV-seronegative. CDR3 sequence (DNA): TGTGCCAGCAGTTTGGGTTCCCGGGGCCCGAGCAGAGCGGGGTACAATGAGCAGTTCTTC. The encoded protein is CASSLGSRGPSRAGYNEQFF.